This T cell receptor (beta chain) was found in a study of blood T cell repertoires in COVID-19. Study-wide context: Sites in the United States, Italy and Spain provided acute and convalescent COVID-19 samples. PBMCs, B-cell-depleted T cells, or T cells were the source of the cDNA or gDNA that made up the material.

The CDR3 loop spans 14 amino acids. CDR1 and CDR2 (germline): MNHNY, SVGAGI (reference sequence). The V end lost 10 bases, the J end lost 4 bases, and 17 bases lay between the germline ends. Original processing methods: Amplified reference gene primers provided the basis for estimating nucleated cell counts. The table came from immunoSEQ multiplex PCR; TCRdb's copy has only in-frame clones and leaves some out. V and J calls plus clone size are reproduced from that table; the DNA served to infer D and trimming. The repertoire holds fewer than 300,000 clones, with roughly 85% as singletons. The chain recombines TRBV6-6 with TRBJ2-1, with a possible D match to TRBD2 (5 bases). The source is a middle-aged man with active or convalescent COVID-19. Material: peripheral blood. CDR3: CATREEAGYNEQFF. For the CDR3, the DNA is TGTGCCACCCGAGAGGAGGCCGGGTACAATGAGCAGTTCTTC.